This is a list of T cell receptor beta chains from one sample in a study of blood T cell repertoires in COVID-19. Assay: immunoSEQ multiplex PCR; the TCRdb copy retains only in-frame clones and omits some. The sample records hundreds of thousands of clones, roughly 80% being singletons. Sequencing was performed on peripheral blood. These receptors came from a woman older than 75 with active or convalescent COVID-19. CDR3s include the opening cysteine and the closing phenylalanine or tryptophan. Size is omitted from some rows. Given values are once, few, many or a class for expanded clones.

>TRBV19|TRBJ1-2|once
CASRRTGGAVGYGYTF
>TRBV7-2|TRBJ1-1|NA
CASSLDRRGNTEAFF
>TRBV11-2|TRBJ2-5|NA
CASRPVSSETQYF
>TRBV27|TRBJ1-2|few
CASSLSRQGFNGYTF
>TRBV2|TRBJ2-5|NA
CASSAGRLAGGPKETQYF
>TRBV5-1|TRBJ2-7|few
CASKATMARYEQYF
>TRBV5-1|TRBJ2-1|NA
CASSLEQGTAGGPQFF
>TRBV4-1|TRBJ2-3|NA
CASSQEFGGGGSTDTQYF
>TRBV9|TRBJ1-5|NA
CASSVGGGDYQPQHF
>TRBV19|TRBJ1-3|NA
CASSTDSGKNTIYF
>TRBV7-2|TRBJ1-6|NA
CASSLVSFGGSPLHF
>TRBV7-9|TRBJ1-1|NA
CASSLTTTRQGTEAFF
>TRBV29-1|TRBJ1-2|NA
CSVGGLGYGYTF
>TRBV11-2|TRBJ2-1|NA
CASSHNYRDNPYNEQFF
>TRBV10-1|TRBJ2-7|few
CAPPHEQYF
>TRBV7-8|TRBJ1-5|NA
CASSLKFAGADQPQHF
>TRBV30|TRBJ1-2|NA
CAWSFPGQGNYGYTF
>TRBV7-9|TRBJ2-2|NA
CASNGGRNTGELFF
>TRBV19|TRBJ1-1|NA
CASKRTGGLTEAFF
>TRBV2|TRBJ2-5|NA
CASSEIRQGAETQYF
>TRBV4-3|TRBJ1-2|NA
CASSQAGAANYGYTF
>TRBV18|TRBJ1-6|NA
CASSPGGYDSPLHF
>TRBV19|TRBJ1-2|once
CASSWRDAGYTF
>TRBV11-3|TRBJ2-3|NA
CASSSRGTDTQYF